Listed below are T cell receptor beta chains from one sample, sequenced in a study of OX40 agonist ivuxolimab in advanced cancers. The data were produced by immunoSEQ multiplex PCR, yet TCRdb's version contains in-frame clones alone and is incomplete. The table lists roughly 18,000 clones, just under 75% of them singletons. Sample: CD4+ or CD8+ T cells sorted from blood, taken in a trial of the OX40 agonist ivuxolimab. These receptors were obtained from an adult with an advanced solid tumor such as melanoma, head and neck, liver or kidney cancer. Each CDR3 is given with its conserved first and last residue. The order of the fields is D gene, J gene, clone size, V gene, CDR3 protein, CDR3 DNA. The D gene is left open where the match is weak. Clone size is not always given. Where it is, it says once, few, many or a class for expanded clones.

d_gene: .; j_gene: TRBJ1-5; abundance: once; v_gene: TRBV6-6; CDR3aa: CASSYSPVVSNQPQHF; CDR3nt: TGTGCCAGCAGTTACTCCCCGGTGGTCAGCAATCAGCCCCAGCATTTT
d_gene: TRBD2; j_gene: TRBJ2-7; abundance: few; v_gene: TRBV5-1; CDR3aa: CASSLEGSGAPSYEQYF; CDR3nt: TGCGCCAGCAGCTTGGAAGGTAGCGGGGCCCCCTCCTACGAGCAGTACTTC
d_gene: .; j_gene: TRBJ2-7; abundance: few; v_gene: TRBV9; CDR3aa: CASSPGVSYEQYF; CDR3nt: TGTGCCAGCAGCCCTGGGGTGTCCTACGAGCAGTACTTC
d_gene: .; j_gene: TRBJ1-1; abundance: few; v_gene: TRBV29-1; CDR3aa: CSVYTIRRAAFF; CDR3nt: TGCAGCGTTTATACGATACGCAGGGCTGCTTTCTTT
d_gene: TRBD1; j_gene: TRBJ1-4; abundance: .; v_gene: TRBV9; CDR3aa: CASSDPGTGEEKLFF; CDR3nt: TGTGCCAGCAGCGACCCCGGGACAGGGGAAGAAAAACTGTTTTTT
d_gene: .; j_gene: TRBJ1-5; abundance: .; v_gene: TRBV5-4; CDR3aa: CASSSGHSNQPQHF; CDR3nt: TGTGCCAGCAGCTCAGGACACAGCAATCAGCCCCAGCATTTT
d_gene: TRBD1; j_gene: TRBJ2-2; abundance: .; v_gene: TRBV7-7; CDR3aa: CASSLTGYHTGELFF; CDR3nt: TGTGCTAGCAGCCTGACAGGGTATCATACCGGGGAGCTGTTTTTT
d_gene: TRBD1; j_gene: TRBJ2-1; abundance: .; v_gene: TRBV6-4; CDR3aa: CASSDTGGGEQFF; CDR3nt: TGTGCCAGCAGCGACACAGGGGGTGGTGAGCAGTTCTTC
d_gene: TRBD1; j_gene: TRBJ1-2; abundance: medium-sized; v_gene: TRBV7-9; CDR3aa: CASSLVGQGGGGYTF; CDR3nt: TGTGCCAGCAGCTTAGTTGGACAGGGGGGAGGTGGCTACACCTTC
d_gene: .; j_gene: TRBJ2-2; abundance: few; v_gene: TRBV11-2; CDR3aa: CASSLTGENTGELFF; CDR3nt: TGTGCCAGCAGCTTAACCGGGGAGAACACCGGGGAGCTGTTTTTT
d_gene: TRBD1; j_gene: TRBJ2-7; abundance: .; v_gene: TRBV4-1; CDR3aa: CASSQDRQGLRYEQYF; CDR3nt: TGCGCCAGCAGCCAAGATCGACAGGGATTAAGGTACGAGCAGTACTTC
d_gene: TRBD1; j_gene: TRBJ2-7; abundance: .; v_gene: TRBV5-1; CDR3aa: CASSLGTGDEQYF; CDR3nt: TGTGCCAGCAGCTTAGGGACAGGGGACGAGCAGTACTTC
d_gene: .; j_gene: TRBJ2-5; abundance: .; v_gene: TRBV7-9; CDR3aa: CASSHPVRGWETQYF; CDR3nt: TGTGCCAGCAGCCACCCAGTGAGGGGCTGGGAGACCCAGTACTTC
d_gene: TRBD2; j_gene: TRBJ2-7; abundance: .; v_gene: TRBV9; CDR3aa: CASSDSAGVYEQYF; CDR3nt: TGTGCCAGCAGCGACTCAGCGGGAGTCTACGAGCAGTACTTC
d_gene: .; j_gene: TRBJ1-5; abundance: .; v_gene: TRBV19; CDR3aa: CASSMGGSNQPQHF; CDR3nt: TGTGCCAGTAGTATGGGGGGAAGCAATCAGCCCCAGCATTTT
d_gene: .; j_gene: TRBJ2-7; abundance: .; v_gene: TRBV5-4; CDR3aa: CASSWGLGSYEQYF; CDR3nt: TGTGCCAGCAGCTGGGGGCTCGGCTCCTACGAGCAGTACTTC
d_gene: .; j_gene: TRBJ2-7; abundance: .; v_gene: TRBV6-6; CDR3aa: CASSMGSRLYEQYF; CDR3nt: TGTGCCAGCTCTATGGGGTCCAGACTTTACGAGCAGTACTTC
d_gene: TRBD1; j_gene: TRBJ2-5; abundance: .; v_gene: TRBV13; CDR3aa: CASSSDRDDPLQETQYF; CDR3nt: TGTGCCAGCAGCTCGGACAGGGACGATCCTTTACAAGAGACCCAGTACTTC
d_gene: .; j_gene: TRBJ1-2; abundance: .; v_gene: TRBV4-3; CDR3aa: CASSQDGGDYGYTF; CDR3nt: TGCGCCAGCAGCCAAGACGGGGGGGACTATGGCTACACCTTC
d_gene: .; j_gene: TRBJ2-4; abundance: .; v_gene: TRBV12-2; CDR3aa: CASRLTEDDKNIQYF; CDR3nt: TGTGCAAGTCGCTTAACAGAGGACGACAAAAACATTCAGTACTTC
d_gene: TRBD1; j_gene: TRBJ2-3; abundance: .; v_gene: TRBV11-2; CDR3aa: CASSARTGGLLTDTQYF; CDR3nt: TGTGCCAGCAGCGCTCGGACAGGGGGTCTACTTACAGATACGCAGTATTTT
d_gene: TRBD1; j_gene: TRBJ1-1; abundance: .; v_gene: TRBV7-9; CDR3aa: CASSPGQGPTEAFF; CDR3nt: TGTGCCAGCAGCCCGGGACAGGGACCCACTGAAGCTTTCTTT
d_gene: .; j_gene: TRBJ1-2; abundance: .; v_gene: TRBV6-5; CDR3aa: CASSPLGYTF; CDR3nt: TGTGCCAGCAGTCCTTTAGGCTACACCTTC
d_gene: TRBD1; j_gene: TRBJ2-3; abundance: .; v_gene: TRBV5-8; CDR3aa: CASSWDSYTDTQYF; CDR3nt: TGTGCCAGCAGCTGGGACAGCTACACAGATACGCAGTATTTT
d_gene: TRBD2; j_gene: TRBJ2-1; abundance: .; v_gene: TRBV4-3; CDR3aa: CASSIRTPYSGGAGEQFF; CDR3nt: TGCGCCAGCAGCATCAGAACCCCTTATAGCGGGGGGGCGGGTGAGCAGTTCTTC
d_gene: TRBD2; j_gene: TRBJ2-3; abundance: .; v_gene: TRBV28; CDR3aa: CASSSPPGTSGITDTQYF; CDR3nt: TGTGCCAGCAGCTCCCCCCCCGGGACTAGCGGAATTACAGATACGCAGTATTTT